Listed below are T cell receptor beta chains from one sample, sequenced in a study of T cell clonotyping in hematopoietic cell transplantation. Libraries were prepared by immunoSEQ multiplex PCR; TCRdb keeps only in-frame clonotypes and omits some of them. The top ten clones hold roughly 6% of a sample with over 10,000 clones, about 86% of them seen once. The input for sequencing was PBMCs, taken 100 days after allogeneic stem cell transplant. All receptors derive from a female patient in her thirties or forties who had an allogeneic stem cell transplant from a related donor, so T cells may come from the graft donor. Some clones in this sample may be carry-over from other donors' samples. Both conserved end residues are part of each CDR3. D genes are given only for firm matches.

d_call: TRBD1
v_call: TRBV4-3
j_call: TRBJ2-5
cdr3_aa: CASSQDPPGQGGLGTQYF
cdr3_nt: TGCGCCAGCAGCCAAGATCCCCCGGGACAGGGGGGCTTGGGGACCCAGTACTTC

d_call: TRBD2
v_call: TRBV6-1
j_call: TRBJ2-7
cdr3_aa: CASSEETSGSYEQYF
cdr3_nt: TGTGCCAGCAGTGAAGAGACTAGCGGCTCCTACGAGCAGTACTTC

d_call: TRBD1
v_call: TRBV4-1
j_call: TRBJ1-1
cdr3_aa: CASSQGQGGTEAFF
cdr3_nt: TGCGCCAGCAGCCAAGGACAGGGCGGCACTGAAGCTTTCTTT

d_call: -
v_call: TRBV7-9
j_call: TRBJ1-1
cdr3_aa: CASSLGDLDTEAFF
cdr3_nt: TGTGCCAGCAGCTTAGGCGATTTGGACACTGAAGCTTTCTTT

d_call: TRBD2
v_call: TRBV29-1
j_call: TRBJ2-2
cdr3_aa: CSALAGSGAGELFF
cdr3_nt: TGCAGCGCCCTAGCGGGCTCTGGCGCCGGGGAGCTGTTTTTT

d_call: -
v_call: TRBV27
j_call: TRBJ1-2
cdr3_aa: CASSSIQGLYGYTF
cdr3_nt: TGTGCCAGCAGTTCGATACAGGGTTTATATGGCTACACCTTC

d_call: -
v_call: TRBV30
j_call: TRBJ2-2
cdr3_aa: CAWTLGGAHTGELFF
cdr3_nt: TGTGCCTGGACCCTTGGGGGGGCACACACCGGGGAGCTGTTTTTT

d_call: TRBD1
v_call: TRBV7-6
j_call: TRBJ2-3
cdr3_aa: CASTELQGATQYF
cdr3_nt: TGTGCCAGCACCGAACTTCAGGGGGCTACGCAGTATTTT

d_call: TRBD1
v_call: TRBV6-5
j_call: TRBJ1-5
cdr3_aa: CASSQGARNQPQHF
cdr3_nt: TGTGCCAGCAGTCAGGGGGCCAGGAATCAGCCCCAGCATTTT

d_call: -
v_call: TRBV7-3
j_call: TRBJ2-3
cdr3_aa: CASSSEQGSDTQYF
cdr3_nt: TGTGCCAGCAGCTCTGAACAGGGTTCAGATACGCAGTATTTT